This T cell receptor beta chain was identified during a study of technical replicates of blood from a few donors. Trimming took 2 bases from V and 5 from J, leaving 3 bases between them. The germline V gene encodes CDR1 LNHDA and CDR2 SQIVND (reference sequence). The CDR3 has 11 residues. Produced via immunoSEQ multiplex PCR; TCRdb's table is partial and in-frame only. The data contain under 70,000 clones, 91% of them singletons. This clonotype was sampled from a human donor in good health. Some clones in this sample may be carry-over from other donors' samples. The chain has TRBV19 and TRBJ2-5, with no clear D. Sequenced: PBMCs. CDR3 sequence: CASSIRETQYF. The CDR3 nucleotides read TGTGCCAGTAGTATACGGGAGACCCAGTACTTC.